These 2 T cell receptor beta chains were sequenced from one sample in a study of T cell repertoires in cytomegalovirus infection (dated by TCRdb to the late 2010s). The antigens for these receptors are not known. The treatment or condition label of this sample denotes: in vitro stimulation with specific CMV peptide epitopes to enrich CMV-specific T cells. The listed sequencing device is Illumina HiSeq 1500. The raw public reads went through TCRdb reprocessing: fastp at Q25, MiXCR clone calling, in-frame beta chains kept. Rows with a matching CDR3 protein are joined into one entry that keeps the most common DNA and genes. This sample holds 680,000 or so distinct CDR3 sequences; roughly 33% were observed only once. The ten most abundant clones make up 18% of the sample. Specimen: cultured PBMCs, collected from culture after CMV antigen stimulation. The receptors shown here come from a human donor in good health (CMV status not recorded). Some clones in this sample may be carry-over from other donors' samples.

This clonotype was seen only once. The CDR3: CASSPSSPGADTQYF. CDR3 coding DNA: TGTGCCAGCTCACCTTCCTCACCGGGGGCAGATACGCAGTATTTT. The chain links TRBV18 to TRBJ2-3, with TRBD2 as a possible D gene (6 bases). Germline-derived CDR1 and CDR2 are KGHSH and LQKENI. The V end lost 3 bases, the J end lost 4 bases, and 14 bases lay between the germline ends. The CDR3 spans 15 residues.

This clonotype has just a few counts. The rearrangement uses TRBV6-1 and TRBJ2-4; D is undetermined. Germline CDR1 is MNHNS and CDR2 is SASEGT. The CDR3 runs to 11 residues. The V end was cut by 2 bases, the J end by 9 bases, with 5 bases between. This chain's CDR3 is CASSEIVIQYF. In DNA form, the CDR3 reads TGTGCCAGCAGTGAAATCGTCATTCAGTACTTC.